This TCR beta chain derives from a study of blood T cell repertoires in COVID-19. Study-level background: Specimens from acute and convalescent COVID-19 originated in the United States, Italy and Spain.

Trimming at V came to 3 bases and at J to 4 bases, leaving 1 base not matched to a gene. This CDR3 region has 14 residues. In germline, CDR1 is KGHSH, CDR2 LQKENI. The data were produced by immunoSEQ multiplex PCR, yet TCRdb's version contains in-frame clones alone and is incomplete. The table includes roughly 76,000 clones, around 83% detected once. This clone was counted only a few times. J is TRBJ2-7 and V is TRBV18; 12 positions match TRBD2. The sequencing sample was made of peripheral blood. The source is a woman aged 70-85 years with acute or convalescent COVID-19. CDR3: CASSPGLAGYEQYF. In nucleotides, the CDR3 is TGTGCCAGCTCACCGGGACTAGCGGGTTACGAGCAGTACTTC.